The 9 T cell receptor beta chains in this list originate from one sample, sequenced in a study of T cell changes during pregnancy in multiple sclerosis. Profiled with immunoSEQ multiplex PCR; TCRdb holds only in-frame clones, not every one. The repertoire holds around 65,000 clones, with more than 75% as singletons. Source: peripheral blood, taken in the third trimester of pregnancy. The receptors come from a female donor in good health, enrolled as a control in a pregnancy study.

The chain carries TRBV2 and TRBJ1-2; D gene uncertain. Germline V gene sequence: CDR1 SNHLY, CDR2 FYNNEI. V lost 5 bases and J lost 2, with 12 bases in between. The CDR3 is 14 amino acids. The DNA of the CDR3 is TGTGCCAGCAGTCCTTCCGGGAACAACTATGGCTACACCTTC. It codes for CASSPSGNNYGYTF.

This clone showed up just once. The rearrangement links TRBV6-5 to TRBJ1-2; 7 bases are a match to TRBD1. This CDR3 has 13 amino acids. J lost 2 bases, V lost 8 bases, and 5 bases had no gene match. The V gene's germline CDR1 is MNHEY and CDR2 SVGAGI. CDR3 DNA: TGTGCCAGCCTAAAGGGACAGAACTATGGCTACACCTTC. Protein product: CASLKGQNYGYTF.

This clone has only a few counts. The rearrangement uses TRBV7-9 and TRBJ2-5; D perhaps matches TRBD2 (5 bases). In germline, CDR1 is SEHNR, CDR2 FQNEAQ (reference sequence). CDR3 length equals 12 residues. Trimming shortened V by 2 bases and J by 7 bases, and 8 bases separated the two germline ends. The CDR3 here is CASSLPSGTQYF. The CDR3, as DNA: TGTGCCAGCAGCTTACCGAGCGGGACCCAGTACTTC.

CDR3 region: CASSTRGGGQINEQFF. The CDR3 DNA reads as TGCGCCAGCAGCACAAGGGGCGGGGGGCAGATAAATGAGCAGTTCTTC. This rearrangement joins TRBV5-1 to TRBJ2-1, with 8 bases that match TRBD2. Germline CDR1 is SGHRS and CDR2 is YFSETQ. The CDR3 covers 16 residues. Germline trimming cut 4 bases from V and 7 bases from J; bases unmatched to any gene: 13.

The V call is TRBV29-1, the J call TRBJ1-4, with a possible D match to TRBD1 (6 bases). Germline loops: CDR1 SQVTM, CDR2 ANQGSEA. The CDR3 is 15 amino acids. Trimming pared 6 bases from V and 0 bases from J, leaving 14 bases between. This CDR3 reads CSVRGGEATNEKLFF. The DNA of the CDR3 is TGCAGCGTCCGAGGGGGGGAAGCAACTAATGAAAAACTGTTTTTT.

V usage is TRBV7-3 and J usage is TRBJ2-2, with D hard to call. The CDR3 is made up of 11 amino acids. Trimming stripped 5 bases from V and 10 bases from J, with 8 bases between. Looked up from germline, CDR1 is SGHTA and CDR2 is FQGTGA. The CDR3 region has the DNA TGTGCCAGCAGCCGAGGTGTGGAGCTGTTTTTT. This codes for CASSRGVELFF.

This clone was seen a single time. The CDR3 DNA is TGTGCCAGCAGCCAAGCAGGGGGCTACGAGCAGTACTTC. This codes for CASSQAGGYEQYF. The chain is built from TRBV7-9 and TRBJ2-7, with TRBD1 identical over 7 bases. Losses at the gene ends were 5 bases for V and 3 bases for J; bases not matched to a gene: 4. The CDR3 extends over 13 amino acids. The germline gives CDR1 SEHNR, CDR2 FQNEAQ (reference sequence). The whole variable domain, remainder taken from reference TRBV7-9 and TRBJ2-7, is DTGVSQNPRHKITKRGQNVTFRCDPISEHNRLYWYRQTLGQGPEFLTYFQNEAQLEKSRLLSDRFSAERPKGSFSTLEIQRTEQGDSAMYLCASSQAGGYEQYFGPGTRLTVT.

The rearrangement joins TRBV11-2 to TRBJ2-3, with 12 bases that match TRBD2. The CDR3 sequence is 16 residues long. The ends lost 5 bases at V and 2 bases at J; junction bases unmatched: 5. Germline lookup yields CDR1 SGHAT and CDR2 FQNNGV. The CDR3 DNA follows: TGTGCCAGCAGCCCCACTAGCGGGGGGCACACAGATACGCAGTATTTT. Translating it yields CASSPTSGGHTDTQYF.

The V and J genes are TRBV7-2 and TRBJ1-6; 7 nucleotides line up with TRBD1. Unmatched junction bases numbered 15, after V lost 7 bases and J lost 12 bases. In germline, CDR1 is SGHTA, CDR2 FQGNSA. The CDR3 consists of 15 residues. This chain's CDR3 is CASTTLGQGVGPLHF. CDR3 in DNA: TGTGCCAGCACCACCCTCGGGCAGGGGGTTGGACCCCTCCACTTT.